The text below deals with one TCR beta chain. The study defined stable Graves' hyperthyroidism as no ophthalmopathy progression within 18 months. The data are from a study of T cells in Graves' hyperthyroidism and ophthalmopathy. The source material, RNA transcripts, was used to amplify TCR beta CDR3 regions. HTBI primers were employed in a first-round RT-PCR of the TCR CDR3. TCRdb itself ran the multiplex PCR reads through MiXCR, one entry per CDR3 protein. The sample shows around 540,000 distinct CDR3 sequences, 46% of them seen only once. The CDR3 length is 16 residues. V was shortened by 4 bases and J by 1 base, with 12 bases between the two germline ends. In germline, CDR1 is SGHNT, CDR2 YYREEE (reference sequence).

Specimen: peripheral blood or thyroid tissue (not recorded which). The chain employs TRBV5-4 and TRBJ2-6; D is uncertain. The clonotype comes from a woman aged 18-29 years with Graves' hyperthyroidism. The CDR3 sequence: CASSGWAESGANVLTF. The CDR3 DNA reads as TGTGCCAGCAGCGGTTGGGCGGAATCTGGGGCCAACGTCCTGACTTTC.